The 24 T cell receptor beta chains below all came from one sample that was sequenced in a study of PD-1 blockade in mismatch repair-deficient tumors. The method was immunoSEQ multiplex PCR; TCRdb's version includes in-frame clones alone and lacks a portion of them. Of roughly 14,000 clones listed, about four fifths are singletons. Sequenced here: PBMCs, sampled before pembrolizumab treatment. Receptor source: an adult with mismatch repair-deficient cancer.

The rearrangement links TRBV9 to TRBJ2-1; 9 positions match TRBD2. The CDR3 length is 18 residues. Germline V CDR1 and CDR2: SGDLS, YYNGEE. The V and J ends lost 4 bases and 5 bases, in that order; junction bases with no gene match: 16. The CDR3 DNA reads as TGTGCCAGCAGCCCACGGCCTTTAGCGGGAGTATTCGACAATGAGCAGTTCTTC. Its translation: CASSPRPLAGVFDNEQFF.

By share of the sample, this clone is medium-sized (0.01 to 0.1%). The chain has TRBV11-3 and TRBJ2-7, with a tentative D call TRBD1 (5 bases). The germline gives CDR1 SGHNT, CDR2 YENEEA. Trimming took 5 bases from V and 2 from J, leaving 7 bases between them. This CDR3 is built from 12 residues. The CDR3 DNA follows: TGTGCCAGCAGCACAGGACCCTACGAGCAGTACTTC. This codes for CASSTGPYEQYF.

The J gene is TRBJ2-3, the V gene TRBV6-4; D gene uncertain. Per germline, CDR1 MRHNA and CDR2 SNTAGT. Between the trimmed V and J ends, which lost 3 bases and 2 bases, there was a span of 6 bases. The CDR3 is 13 residues long. DNA for the CDR3: TGTGCCAGCAGTGAAAGGGTCACAGATACGCAGTATTTT. Translation: CASSERVTDTQYF.

In this sample, this clone turned up once. CDR3 DNA sequence: TGTGCCAGCAGCCAAGGAGGGGCGGTATACGAGCAGTACTTC. Translated, it gives CASSQGGAVYEQYF. The rearrangement links TRBV4-2 to TRBJ2-7; either TRBD1 or TRBD2 may fit D (5 bases each). Germline V gives CDR1 LGHNA, CDR2 YNFKEQ. The CDR3 is 14 amino acids. Deletions cut 1 base from V and 4 bases from J, with 11 bases between.

This CDR3 reads CASSQGRDSSYEQYF. Written as DNA, the CDR3 is TGCGCCAGCAGCCAAGGGCGGGATAGCTCCTACGAGCAGTACTTC. The chain has TRBV4-3 and TRBJ2-7, with a weak D call TRBD2 (6 bases). The V gene's germline CDR1 is LGHNA and CDR2 YSLEER. This CDR3 is built from 15 residues. Trimming cost V 1 base and J 0 bases, with 10 bases left between them.

This clone was seen only a few times. The CDR3 loop is CASSLRRLGADGYTF. Here the CDR3 DNA reads TGTGCCAGCAGTTTAAGAAGGTTGGGGGCAGATGGCTACACCTTC. The genes are TRBV28 and TRBJ1-2, with a tentative D call TRBD1 (6 bases). Germline-derived CDR1 and CDR2 are MDHEN and SYDVKM. V lost 2 bases and J lost 6, with 16 bases in between. The CDR3 has 15 amino acids.

The gene calls are TRBV21-1 and TRBJ2-4. TRBV21-1 is a listed pseudogene. The CDR3 loop spans 16 amino acids. This CDR3 is CASSKCLGTAKNIQYF. CDR3 DNA: TGTGCCAGCAGCAAATGCCTAGGGACAGCCAAAAACATTCAGTACTTC.

The rearrangement uses TRBV5-1 and TRBJ2-3; D unresolved. Per the germline V gene, CDR1 is SGHRS and CDR2 is YFSETQ. The CDR3 has 13 residues. V lost 4 bases to trimming and J lost 2 bases, with 8 bases between them. The CDR3, as DNA: TGCGCCAGCAGCCACTCAGCCACAGATACGCAGTATTTT. It codes for CASSHSATDTQYF.

The V call is TRBV7-2, the J call TRBJ2-1, with D possibly being TRBD2 (6 bases). V lost 5 bases to trimming and J lost 2 bases, with 13 bases between them. CDR3 length: 15 residues. Germline CDR1 is SGHTA and CDR2 is FQGNSA. This CDR3 is CASSTDGSAYNEQFF. The CDR3 DNA reads TGTGCCAGCAGCACAGACGGGAGCGCCTACAATGAGCAGTTCTTC.

This clone has more than one count but fewer than ten. The chain joins TRBV10-3 to TRBJ1-2; TRBD1 is a possible D gene (5 bases). Trimming pared 7 bases from V and 2 bases from J, leaving 11 bases between. This CDR3 has 13 amino acids. Germline V gives CDR1 ENHRY, CDR2 SYGVKD. This chain's CDR3 is CAITGDLNYGYTF. CDR3 DNA sequence: TGTGCCATCACGGGGGACCTGAACTATGGCTACACCTTC.

Only a few counts were recorded for this clone. The chain joins TRBV28 to TRBJ2-7; D remains ambiguous. CDR3 length: 14 amino acids. The V end lost 2 bases, the J end lost 3 bases, and 11 bases lay between the germline ends. The germline gives CDR1 MDHEN, CDR2 SYDVKM. CDR3 sequence (DNA): TGTGCCAGCAGTTTAGGCGGAGCGTACTACGAGCAGTACTTC. Translated: CASSLGGAYYEQYF.

This clone was recorded only once. CDR3 in DNA: TGTGCCAGCATGGAGGTTACTGGGGCCAACGTCCTGACTTTC. Translation gives CASMEVTGANVLTF. J is TRBJ2-6 and V is TRBV5-6; TRBD2 might be the D (5 bases). Germline V lookup: CDR1 SGHDT, CDR2 YYEEEE. This CDR3 comprises 14 residues. With 6 bases removed from V and 2 bases from J, the gap between germline ends came to 9 bases.

This clone is categorized as medium-sized (0.01 to 0.1%). This rearrangement joins TRBV27 to TRBJ2-3; maybe TRBD2 (5 bases). The germline V gene encodes CDR1 MNHEY and CDR2 SMNVEV (reference sequence). V was clipped by 4 bases and J by 5 bases, with 10 bases between them. This CDR3 region has 13 residues. CDR3 nucleotide sequence: TGTGCCAGCAGTTCCACTAGTGAAGATACGCAGTATTTT. This codes for CASSSTSEDTQYF.

This chain links TRBV5-1 with TRBJ2-1, with 16 bases aligning to TRBD2. The germline V gene encodes CDR1 SGHRS and CDR2 YFSETQ. The CDR3 runs to 18 residues. Trimming took 0 bases from V and 7 from J; bases not matched to a gene: 7. CDR3 region: CASSLGGLAGGSQNEQFF. The CDR3 DNA follows: TGCGCCAGCAGCTTGGGGGGACTAGCGGGAGGGTCTCAGAATGAGCAGTTCTTC. Together with reference TRBV5-1 and TRBJ2-1, the CDR3 gives the full variable domain: KAGVTQTPRYLIKTRGQQVTLSCSPISGHRSVSWYQQTPGQGLQFLFEYFSETQRNKGNFPGRFSGRQFSNSRSEMNVSTLELGDSALYLCASSLGGLAGGSQNEQFFGPGTRLTVL.

There are a few counts of this clone. The chain is built from TRBV6-1 and TRBJ2-5; 9 bases line up with TRBD2. The V gene end was trimmed by 0 bases and the J gene end by 5 bases; junction bases not matched to a gene: 4. Germline V gene sequence: CDR1 MNHNS, CDR2 SASEGT. CDR3 size: 15 residues. This CDR3 is CASSEASGSSETQYF. The CDR3 coding sequence is TGTGCCAGCAGTGAAGCTAGCGGGAGCTCTGAGACCCAGTACTTC.

This chain connects TRBV12-1 to TRBJ2-5; no DNA check was done on the table's D call, TRBD1. TRBV12-1 is assigned pseudogene status. The CDR3 is 15 amino acids. CDR3 sequence: CASSFPGVLGETQYF. The CDR3 DNA follows: TGTGCCAGCAGCTTCCCAGGGGTTTTAGGAGAGACCCAGTACTTC.

The V and J genes are TRBV11-2 and TRBJ2-4; D ambiguous. The ends were cut back, 2 bases at V and 8 bases at J, with 19 bases in the middle. The germline gives CDR1 SGHAT, CDR2 FQNNGV. This CDR3 contains 16 residues. The CDR3 sequence: CASSLYNVPVADIQYF. The CDR3 DNA reads TGTGCCAGCAGCTTATACAATGTACCGGTGGCAGACATTCAGTACTTC. Together with reference TRBV11-2 and TRBJ2-4, the CDR3 gives the full variable domain: EAGVAQSPRYKIIEKRQSVAFWCNPISGHATLYWYQQILGQGPKLLIQFQNNGVVDDSQLPKDRFSAERLKGVDSTLKIQPAKLEDSAVYLCASSLYNVPVADIQYFGAGTRLSVL.

This CDR3 is CASSIRKNEQFF. CDR3 DNA sequence: TGTGCCAGCAGCATTAGGAAGAATGAGCAGTTCTTC. The genes are TRBV11-2 and TRBJ2-1; D gene unclear. The CDR3 is made up of 12 amino acids. V was cut by 5 bases and J by 7 bases, with 9 bases left in between. CDR1 SGHAT and CDR2 FQNNGV come from the germline V gene.

The chain joins TRBV6-5 to TRBJ1-1; 12 nucleotides agree with TRBD1. The junction had 1 base not matched to a gene; V was cut back by 0 bases and J by 5 bases. The CDR3 contains 15 residues. The germline V gene has CDR1 MNHEY and CDR2 SVGAGI. CDR3 amino acids: CASSYSGQGATEAFF. The CDR3 nucleotides read TGTGCCAGCAGTTACTCGGGACAGGGGGCAACTGAAGCTTTCTTT.

This chain joins TRBV9 and TRBJ2-5; no definite D call. V lost 3 bases to trimming and J lost 0 bases, with 6 bases between them. The CDR3 is 13 residues long. Germline V CDR1 and CDR2: SGDLS, YYNGEE. The CDR3 DNA follows: TGTGCCAGCAGCGGTTGGAACCAAGAGACCCAGTACTTC. As protein: CASSGWNQETQYF.

Only one count was recorded for this clone. The chain couples TRBV11-2 to TRBJ1-1; no reliable D call. V was cut by 5 bases and J by 3 bases, with 10 bases left in between. The CDR3 spans 13 residues. Germline CDR1 SGHAT, CDR2 FQNNGV. As DNA, the CDR3 is TGTGCCAGCAGCAACGATAGAGACACTGAAGCTTTCTTT. It translates to CASSNDRDTEAFF.

The chain uses TRBV7-2 and TRBJ1-5; the D gene is possibly TRBD1 (5 bases). Germline V CDR1 and CDR2: SGHTA, FQGNSA. The CDR3 runs 13 residues. The ends were cut back, 4 bases at V and 2 bases at J, with 6 bases in the middle. In nucleotides, the CDR3 is TGTGCCAGCAGCTCCAGGGGCAATCAGCCCCAGCATTTT. Protein: CASSSRGNQPQHF.

This clone is deemed large. The J gene is TRBJ1-4, the V gene TRBV9; 8 bases align to TRBD1. V shed 3 bases, J shed 8 bases, and the junction held 9 bases outside the gene matches. CDR3 length: 15 amino acids. Per germline, CDR1 SGDLS and CDR2 YYNGEE. The CDR3 DNA sequence: TGTGCCAGCAGCGCGCGGACAGGGCTAGGAGAAAAACTGTTTTTT. Translation gives CASSARTGLGEKLFF.

This clone was detected a few times. V and J are TRBV28 and TRBJ1-5; D may be TRBD1 (6 bases). The CDR3 is 16 residues long. Germline V lookup: CDR1 MDHEN, CDR2 SYDVKM. V gave up 3 bases and J gave up 0 bases, with 12 bases separating them. The CDR3 sequence is CASSFRTDYSNQPQHF. In DNA form, the CDR3 reads TGTGCCAGCAGTTTCCGGACAGACTATAGCAATCAGCCCCAGCATTTT.